This T cell receptor beta chain was captured in a study of T cell changes during pregnancy in multiple sclerosis. Data came from immunoSEQ multiplex PCR; TCRdb stores just in-frame clones and leaves some out. This table holds roughly 76,000 clones, 92% found once. This specimen was CD4+ T cells from peripheral blood mononuclear cells, taken after pregnancy. The sequence derives from a female donor with multiple sclerosis, enrolled in a pregnancy study.

CDR3 residues: CATSRDIGGAETQYF. As DNA, the CDR3 is TGTGCCACCAGCAGAGATATAGGAGGGGCCGAGACCCAGTACTTC. This rearrangement joins TRBV15 to TRBJ2-5, with D tentatively TRBD2 (6 bases). V lost 0 bases to trimming and J lost 5 bases, with 13 bases between them. The germline V gene encodes CDR1 LNHNV and CDR2 YYDKDF (reference sequence). The CDR3 spans 15 residues.